These 7 T cell receptor beta chains were sequenced from one sample in a study of blood T cell repertoires in COVID-19. Sequencing was performed with immunoSEQ multiplex PCR; in TCRdb, only in-frame clones are kept and a portion is missing. This sample has about 400,000 clones, with approximately 86% found just once. Sequencing used peripheral blood. Source of these receptors: a human donor in a cohort sampled during active COVID-19.

This clone was counted a few times. The chain combines TRBV18 with TRBJ2-7, with 12 bases matching TRBD1. Germline CDR1 KGHSH, CDR2 LQKENI. This CDR3 comprises 12 residues. Losses at the gene ends were 3 bases for V and 11 bases for J; bases not matched to a gene: 2. The CDR3 sequence is CASSPGTGGEYF. CDR3 DNA: TGTGCCAGCTCACCCGGGACAGGGGGCGAGTACTTC.

This clone was seen a single time. The chain carries TRBV5-4 and TRBJ2-5, with D possibly matching TRBD2 (9 bases). The V and J ends lost 0 bases and 1 base respectively, with 16 bases between them. The CDR3 has 17 residues. Germline values: CDR1 SGHNT, CDR2 YYREEE (reference sequence). DNA of the CDR3: TGTGCCAGCAGCTTGGGAGCTAGCGGGACAGGCCAAGAGACCCAGTACTTC. Translated: CASSLGASGTGQETQYF.

This chain uses TRBV6-5 with TRBJ2-7, with D possibly TRBD2 on 7 matching bases. CDR3 length: 15 residues. Germline loops: CDR1 MNHEY, CDR2 SVGAGI. V lost 6 bases and J 1 base, leaving 16 bases between the germline ends. The CDR3 DNA reads as TGTGCCAGCAGGGGGGGGCTAGCGGATTCCTACGAGCAGTACTTC. This gives the protein CASRGGLADSYEQYF.

The V and J genes are TRBV28 and TRBJ1-4, with 7 bases that match TRBD1. CDR1 and CDR2 (germline): MDHEN, SYDVKM. J gave up 5 bases and V 11 bases, and 11 bases lay outside the gene matches. The CDR3 spans 14 residues. CDR3 sequence: CAVLGWTGNEKLFF. As DNA, the CDR3 is TGTGCCGTCCTCGGGTGGACAGGAAATGAAAAACTGTTTTTT.

V is TRBV15 and J is TRBJ2-3, with D perhaps TRBD2 (5 bases). V lost 0 bases and J 1 base, leaving 11 bases between the germline ends. The CDR3 contains 16 residues. Germline V gene data show CDR1 as LNHNV and CDR2 as YYDKDF (reference sequence). The CDR3, as DNA: TGTGCCACCAGCAGAGATAGAGGAGCGGGCACAGATACGCAGTATTTT. Translated: CATSRDRGAGTDTQYF.

This clone came up many times. J is TRBJ2-7 and V is TRBV12-3 or TRBV12-4, with TRBD1 matching over 7 bases. CDR3 size: 13 residues. The V gene end was trimmed by 5 bases and the J gene end by 10 bases; junction bases not matched to a gene: 11. The chain's CDR3 is CASSPGTATKQYF. The CDR3 nucleotides are TGTGCCAGCAGTCCCGGGACAGCTACGAAACAGTACTTC.

This clone was counted only a few times. The CDR3 reads CASSFRQGRAGELFF. The CDR3 coding sequence is TGTGCCAGCAGCTTCCGACAGGGGAGGGCCGGGGAGCTGTTTTTT. The chain combines TRBV5-4 with TRBJ2-2; TRBD1 is a possible D gene (8 bases). V lost 2 bases, J lost 6 bases, and 14 bases lay in between. CDR1 SGHNT and CDR2 YYREEE come from the germline V gene (reference sequence). This CDR3 has 15 amino acids. The full variable domain, rest sourced from reference TRBV5-4 and TRBJ2-2, is ETGVTQSPTHLIKTRGQQVTLRCSSQSGHNTVSWYQQALGQGPQFIFQYYREEENGRGNFPPRFSGLQFPNYSSELNVNALELDDSALYLCASSFRQGRAGELFFGEGSRLTVL.